The source of this T cell receptor beta chain is a study of post-analysis software for immune sequencing data. Study findings and constraints: TRBV5-6, TRBV5-1 and TRBV20-1 belonged to a set of a few TRBV segments that were more frequent in patients than controls.

Incorporated into the TCR beta cDNA libraries were unique molecular identifiers, which served to reduce PCR and sequencing biases. One entry per CDR3 protein results from TCRdb running MiXCR on the PCR reads. The data hold under 900,000 distinct CDR3 sequences, with roughly 50% observed a single time. The germline CDR1 and CDR2 sequences are DFQATT and SNEGSKA (reference sequence). V shed 6 bases and J shed 4 bases, with 15 bases lying between them. The CDR3 has 13 amino acids. The table lists this clonotype with a count of one. What it binds is unknown. The clonotype was recovered from a girl aged 10-17 years with multiple sclerosis. Sequenced sample: blood. This chain uses TRBV20-1 with TRBJ1-2, with TRBD1 as a possible D gene (6 bases). The CDR3 region has the DNA TGCAGTGCCGCAAAGAGGGGGTCCTATGGCTACACCTTC. Its protein product is CSAAKRGSYGYTF.